The 26 T cell receptor beta chains listed next were all sequenced from one sample in a study of blood T cell repertoires in COVID-19. Method: immunoSEQ multiplex PCR; TCRdb's copy keeps in-frame clones and lacks some. Of some 390,000 clones listed, about 88% are singletons. Sequencing was carried out using peripheral blood. Receptors originate from a woman between 40 and 50 years old with COVID-19, enrolled during active disease.

V gene TRBV27 combines with J gene TRBJ2-7; the match to TRBD2 covers 9 bases. J was trimmed by 7 bases and V by 2 bases; bases with no gene match: 6. From germline, CDR1 is MNHEY and CDR2 SMNVEV (reference sequence). This CDR3 spans 14 amino acids. In nucleotides, the CDR3 is TGTGCCAGCAGTTTAGCTAGCGGGAACTTTGAGCAGTACTTC. The encoded protein is CASSLASGNFEQYF.

J is TRBJ2-7 and V is TRBV7-6, with 11 nucleotides matching TRBD2. The CDR3 contains 16 residues. CDR1 is SGHVS and CDR2 is FNYEAQ in the germline V gene. J was trimmed by 2 bases and V by 7 bases; bases with no gene match: 10. The CDR3 nucleotides are TGTGCCAGCACCAGACTAGCGACTAGCGGGGCCTACGAGCAGTACTTC. The encoded protein is CASTRLATSGAYEQYF.

The chain employs TRBV6-2 or TRBV6-3 and TRBJ2-7; 8 bases are a match to TRBD2. The CDR3 contains 18 residues. Per germline, CDR1 MNHEY and CDR2 SVGEGT. With V trimmed by 2 bases and J by 2 bases, 14 bases remained unmatched. DNA of the CDR3: TGTGCCAGCAGTTACGGTAGTAGCGGGAAACTGGGGGCCTACGAGCAGTACTTC. Translating gives CASSYGSSGKLGAYEQYF.

V and J are TRBV7-3 and TRBJ1-1, with D hard to call. This CDR3 comprises 15 residues. The V end was cut by 5 bases, the J end by 3 bases, with 16 bases between. Germline lookup yields CDR1 SGHTA and CDR2 FQGTGA. CDR3 coding DNA: TGTGCCAGCAGCCCTTTTTTAATCCGCGACACTGAAGCTTTCTTT. This gives the protein CASSPFLIRDTEAFF.

The chain joins TRBV27 to TRBJ2-2, with 8 bases that match TRBD2. The V and J ends lost 2 bases and 3 bases, in that order; junction bases with no gene match: 8. The CDR3 consists of 17 residues. CDR1 MNHEY and CDR2 SMNVEV come from the germline V gene (reference sequence). The CDR3 sequence: CASSLPPGGADTGELFF. CDR3 bases: TGTGCCAGCAGTTTACCCCCGGGGGGGGCAGACACCGGGGAGCTGTTTTTT.

The chain employs TRBV11-2 and TRBJ2-7, with D unresolved. Germline lookup yields CDR1 SGHAT and CDR2 FQNNGV. V lost 5 bases and J lost 6, with 11 bases in between. The CDR3 covers 12 residues. In DNA, the CDR3 is TGTGCCAGCAGCCCTTGGGCTGGCGAGCAGTACTTC. Encoded protein: CASSPWAGEQYF.

The V gene is TRBV5-1, the J gene TRBJ1-4; D not resolved. The germline V gene encodes CDR1 SGHRS and CDR2 YFSETQ. The CDR3 spans 13 residues. V dropped 5 bases and J dropped 0 bases, with 5 bases sitting between them. Here the CDR3 reads CASSISTNEKLFF. The CDR3 DNA is TGCGCCAGCAGTATCTCAACTAATGAAAAACTGTTTTTT. The full variable domain, with the rest looked up from reference TRBV5-1 and TRBJ1-4, is KAGVTQTPRYLIKTRGQQVTLSCSPISGHRSVSWYQQTPGQGLQFLFEYFSETQRNKGNFPGRFSGRQFSNSRSEMNVSTLELGDSALYLCASSISTNEKLFFGSGTQLSVL.

The chain has TRBV7-6 and TRBJ2-7, with TRBD2 matching over 12 bases. Germline V gives CDR1 SGHVS, CDR2 FNYEAQ. The CDR3 is made up of 15 amino acids. V shed 2 bases and J 5 bases; nucleotides not matched to a gene: 4. The CDR3 DNA reads TGTGCCAGCAGCTTACAACTAGCGGGGGGAAACGAGCAGTACTTC. Translated: CASSLQLAGGNEQYF.

V is TRBV7-6 and J is TRBJ1-5, with 7 bases aligning to TRBD1. The CDR3 totals 16 residues. V trimming: 1 base; J trimming: 2 bases; junction bases outside the gene matches: 5. Germline V gene lookup returns CDR1 SGHVS and CDR2 FNYEAQ. This CDR3 is CASSLGQGLGNQPQHF. The CDR3 DNA is TGTGCCAGCAGCTTAGGACAGGGCTTAGGCAATCAGCCCCAGCATTTT.

This clone was found a few times. V is TRBV27 and J is TRBJ1-1, with 12 nucleotides matching TRBD1. V trimming: 5 bases; J trimming: 12 bases; junction bases outside the gene matches: 13. Germline CDR1 is MNHEY and CDR2 is SMNVEV (reference sequence). The CDR3 loop spans 15 amino acids. The DNA of the CDR3 is TGTGCCAGCAGTCTAGATACCGGGACAGGGGGCCAAACTTTCTTT. This translates into CASSLDTGTGGQTFF.

Of note for this clone: Different DNA sequences within this sample yield the same CDR3. This chain joins TRBV7-3 and TRBJ1-2; TRBD1 aligns across 9 bases. With V trimmed by 4 bases and J by 4 bases, 1 base remained unmatched. This CDR3 comprises 13 residues. Looked up from germline, CDR1 is SGHTA and CDR2 is FQGTGA. CDR3: CASSSGQGYGYTF. CDR3 DNA: TGTGCCAGCAGCTCGGGACAGGGCTATGGCTACACCTTC.

This chain links TRBV28 with TRBJ2-1; D may be TRBD1 (6 bases). V shed 6 bases and J shed 9 bases, with 9 bases lying between them. Germline V gene sequence: CDR1 MDHEN, CDR2 SYDVKM. The CDR3 is 11 residues long. CDR3 residues: CASSWTVEQFF. Here the CDR3 DNA reads TGTGCCAGCAGCTGGACAGTTGAGCAGTTCTTC. Based on the CDR3 plus reference TRBV28 and TRBJ2-1, the full variable domain is DVKVTQSSRYLVKRTGEKVFLECVQDMDHENMFWYRQDPGLGLRLIYFSYDVKMKEKGDIPEGYSVSREKKERFSLILESASTNQTSMYLCASSWTVEQFFGPGTRLTVL.

The V and J genes are TRBV14 and TRBJ2-7; 8 bases are shared with TRBD1. Germline-derived CDR1 and CDR2 are SGHDN and FVKESK. The CDR3 totals 15 residues. With 6 bases clipped from V and 2 bases from J, the junction kept 9 bases outside the gene matches. The CDR3 reads CASRGSLDRAYEQYF. The CDR3, as DNA: TGTGCCAGCAGAGGATCCTTGGACAGGGCCTACGAGCAGTACTTC.

This rearrangement joins TRBV6-5 to TRBJ2-2; 7 positions agree with TRBD1. This CDR3 has 15 amino acids. Germline CDR1 reads MNHEY; CDR2 reads SVGAGI. V lost 5 bases, J lost 2 bases, and 5 bases stayed unmatched. This CDR3 is CASSPRQGNTGELFF. The CDR3 region has the DNA TGTGCCAGCAGTCCGAGACAGGGTAACACCGGGGAGCTGTTTTTT.

In its sample, this clone was seen once. This chain uses TRBV27 with TRBJ2-7; possibly TRBD1 for D (6 bases). Germline-derived CDR1 and CDR2 are MNHEY and SMNVEV (reference sequence). V was pared by 4 bases and J by 3 bases, with 16 bases between. The CDR3 contains 15 residues. The CDR3 loop is CASSSQPPGVYEQYF. CDR3 coding DNA: TGTGCCAGCAGTTCGCAACCCCCAGGGGTCTACGAGCAGTACTTC.

This chain joins TRBV10-3 and TRBJ1-1; the match to TRBD1 covers 9 bases. The length of the CDR3 is 13 residues. Trimming removed 8 bases from V and 3 bases from J; junction bases left unmatched: 4. Germline V CDR1 and CDR2: ENHRY, SYGVKD. This CDR3 is CAIRRTGDTEAFF. The CDR3, as DNA: TGTGCCATCCGGCGGACAGGGGACACTGAAGCTTTCTTT.

The rearrangement uses TRBV4-3 and TRBJ1-1; D might be TRBD1 (5 bases). The CDR3 length is 16 residues. Germline V CDR1 and CDR2: LGHNA, YSLEER. Trimming took 0 bases from V and 1 from J, leaving 12 bases between them. CDR3 sequence (DNA): TGCGCCAGCAGCCAAGATCGTCAAGGGGCGAACACTGAAGCTTTCTTT. It translates to CASSQDRQGANTEAFF.

This clone qualifies as medium-sized. The chain employs TRBV28 and TRBJ2-2, with TRBD2 matching over 8 bases. CDR3 size: 16 residues. CDR1 MDHEN and CDR2 SYDVKM come from the germline V gene. The junction had 7 bases not matched to a gene; V was cut back by 7 bases and J by 0 bases. CDR3 sequence (DNA): TGTGCCAGCACCCCACTAGCGGAGCCGAACACCGGGGAGCTGTTTTTT. This sequence encodes CASTPLAEPNTGELFF.

This clone was recorded only once. This same CDR3 is encoded by further DNA sequences in the sample. The J gene is TRBJ2-5, the V gene TRBV5-4; D is unresolved. V lost 1 base, J lost 5 bases, and 6 bases lay in between. The CDR3 runs 12 residues. The germline gives CDR1 SGHNT, CDR2 YYREEE (reference sequence). This CDR3 is CASSLPGETQYF. CDR3 coding DNA: TGTGCCAGCAGCTTGCCCGGGGAGACCCAGTACTTC.

The chain employs TRBV7-9 and TRBJ1-3; D is unresolved. Germline V gene sequence: CDR1 SEHNR, CDR2 FQNEAQ (reference sequence). The CDR3 runs to 13 residues. V dropped 0 bases and J dropped 4 bases, with 4 bases sitting between them. CDR3 sequence (DNA): TGTGCCAGCAGCTTAGCCTACGGAAACACCATATATTTT. Protein product: CASSLAYGNTIYF.

The V and J genes are TRBV5-5 and TRBJ2-7, with TRBD2 matching 10 bases. CDR1 SGHKS and CDR2 YYEKEE come from the germline V gene (reference sequence). Trimming removed 4 bases from V and 0 bases from J; junction bases left unmatched: 7. This CDR3 is 16 amino acids long. In DNA form, the CDR3 reads TGTGCCAGCAGCCGGGGAACTAGCGGGGTCTCCTACGAGCAGTACTTC. Its protein is CASSRGTSGVSYEQYF.

The J gene is TRBJ1-5, the V gene TRBV10-2; D may be TRBD1 (6 bases). Germline V lookup: CDR1 WSHSY, CDR2 SAAADI. CDR3 size: 16 residues. Trimming stripped 0 bases from V and 6 bases from J, with 15 bases between. The CDR3 DNA follows: TGCGCCAGCAGTGAGTCGAGGCAGGGGCTGATTCAGCCCCAGCATTTT. It encodes CASSESRQGLIQPQHF.

This chain connects TRBV27 to TRBJ2-1, with a possible D match to TRBD1 (6 bases). Deletions cut 7 bases from V and 6 bases from J, with 19 bases between. The germline CDR1 and CDR2 sequences are MNHEY and SMNVEV (reference sequence). This CDR3 has 15 amino acids. CDR3 sequence: CASTPSYRVGNEQFF. CDR3 DNA: TGTGCCAGCACTCCAAGTTACAGGGTAGGCAATGAGCAGTTCTTC.

The rearrangement links TRBV15 to TRBJ2-6, with D possibly TRBD1 on 5 matching bases. V gave up 1 base and J gave up 0 bases, with 13 bases separating them. The CDR3 loop spans 18 amino acids. CDR1 and CDR2 from the germline V gene are LNHNV and YYDKDF (reference sequence). The CDR3 nucleotides read TGTGCCACCAGCAGAGCTGGGCAGGGTGTCTCTGGGGCCAACGTCCTGACTTTC. The encoded protein is CATSRAGQGVSGANVLTF.

This sequence joins TRBV4-3 and TRBJ2-7, with 14 bases fitting TRBD2. V shed 1 base, J shed 0 bases, and the junction held 5 bases outside the gene matches. The CDR3 has 18 amino acids. Germline V gene lookup returns CDR1 LGHNA and CDR2 YSLEER. CDR3 nucleotides: TGCGCCAGCAGCCAAGGCGGGACTAGCGGGAGATACTCCTACGAGCAGTACTTC. Its translation is CASSQGGTSGRYSYEQYF.

The CDR3 region is CATMEGGYNEQFF. The CDR3 DNA sequence: TGCGCCACCATGGAGGGGGGGTACAATGAGCAGTTCTTC. V gene TRBV5-1 combines with J gene TRBJ2-1; D is perhaps TRBD2 (7 bases). Trimming removed 9 bases from V and 4 bases from J, with 14 bases in between. The CDR3 totals 13 residues. CDR1 and CDR2 from the germline V gene are SGHRS and YFSETQ.